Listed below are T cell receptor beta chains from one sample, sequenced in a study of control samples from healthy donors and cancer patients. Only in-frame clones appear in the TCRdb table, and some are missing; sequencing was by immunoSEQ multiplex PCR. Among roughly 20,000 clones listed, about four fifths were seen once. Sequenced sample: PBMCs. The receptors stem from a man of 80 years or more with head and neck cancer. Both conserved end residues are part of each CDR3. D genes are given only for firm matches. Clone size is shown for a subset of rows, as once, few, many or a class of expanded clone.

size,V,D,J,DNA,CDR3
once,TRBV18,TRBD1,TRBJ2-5,TGTGCCAGCTCACCCCAGACAGGGGGAGAGACCCAGTACTTC,CASSPQTGGETQYF
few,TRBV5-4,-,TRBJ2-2,TGTGCCAGCAGCTTGGCCTCAGGGGCCTTTGGGGCGAACACCGGGGAGCTGTTTTTT,CASSLASGAFGANTGELFF
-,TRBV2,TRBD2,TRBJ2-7,TGTGCCGGAATATCTTCTAGCGGATTAGTTGGTGAGCAGTACTTC,CAGISSSGLVGEQYF
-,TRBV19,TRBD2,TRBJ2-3,TGTGCCAGTAGTGACTTGCTAGCGGGAGGGCTGGGCGCAGATACGCAGTATTTT,CASSDLLAGGLGADTQYF
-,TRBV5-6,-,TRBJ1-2,TGTGCCAGCAGCTTGGACCGAACCTCCACCTATGGCTACACCTTC,CASSLDRTSTYGYTF
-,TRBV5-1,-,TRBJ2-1,TGCGCCAGCAGCGAACGGGTCAATGAGCAGTTCTTC,CASSERVNEQFF
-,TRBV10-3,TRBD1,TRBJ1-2,TGTGCCATCAGCCGACAGGGAAGATCCTATGGCTACACCTTC,CAISRQGRSYGYTF
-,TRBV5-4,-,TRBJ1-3,TGTGCCAGCAGCTGGGACCTACAGTCTGGAAACACCATATATTTT,CASSWDLQSGNTIYF
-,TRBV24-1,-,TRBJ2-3,TGTGCCACCAGTGATACCCTCGCCGCGGATACGCAGTATTTT,CATSDTLAADTQYF
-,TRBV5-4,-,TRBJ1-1,TGTGCCAGCAGCCGAGGGGACGTGGGTACTGAAGCTTTCTTT,CASSRGDVGTEAFF
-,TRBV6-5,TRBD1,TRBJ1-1,TGTGCCAGCAGTTACTCACCTCAGGGGGCTGAAGCTTTCTTT,CASSYSPQGAEAFF
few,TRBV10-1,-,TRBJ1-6,TGCGCCAGCAGTGAGGAAGGTCGGTCACCCCTCCACTTT,CASSEEGRSPLHF
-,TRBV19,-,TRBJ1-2,TGTGCCAGTAGTATATCGGGGAGGGGCCATGGTGGCTACACCTTC,CASSISGRGHGGYTF
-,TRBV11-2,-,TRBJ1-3,TGTGCCAGCAGCTTAGGCAGGGCAAACACCATATATTTT,CASSLGRANTIYF